Presented here are 24 T cell receptor beta chains from one specimen sequenced in a study of PD-1 blockade in classical Hodgkin lymphoma. Time point reported: cycle 4 day 1 (C4D1), after 6 weeks of nivolumab. Relapses following autologous stem cell transplantation were seen in all patients, with brentuximab vedotin exposure varying. Measured with immunoSEQ multiplex PCR; TCRdb has only the in-frame clones, and not every one. The table includes some 110,000 clones, around 90% detected once. The sequences come from peripheral blood mononuclear cells (PBMCs), collected before the fourth cycle of nivolumab. The receptors were gathered from a human donor with classical Hodgkin lymphoma.

The chain joins TRBV4-1 to TRBJ2-7, with D possibly TRBD2 on 5 matching bases. Per germline, CDR1 MGHRA and CDR2 YSYEKL. The CDR3 has 17 residues. Trimming stripped 0 bases from V and 1 base from J, with 16 bases between. The DNA for the CDR3 is TGCGCCAGCAGCCAAGATGGGAACTTCGGCGGGTCCTACGAGCAGTACTTC. Translating gives CASSQDGNFGGSYEQYF.

This sequence joins TRBV10-3 and TRBJ1-1, with D perhaps TRBD1 (5 bases). Germline assignment: CDR1 ENHRY and CDR2 SYGVKD. CDR3 size: 16 residues. Trimming shortened V by 3 bases and J by 1 base, and 15 bases separated the two germline ends. The CDR3 here is CAISDPGDGRNTEAFF. The CDR3 DNA reads as TGTGCCATCAGTGACCCGGGGGATGGGCGGAACACTGAAGCTTTCTTT.

This clone was picked up one time. The chain employs TRBV6-1 and TRBJ1-1, with a possible D match to TRBD1 (5 bases). V shed 1 base and J shed 2 bases, with 14 bases lying between them. Germline CDR1 is MNHNS and CDR2 is SASEGT. The CDR3 loop spans 16 amino acids. CDR3 amino acids: CASSEGQGVRNTEAFF. The CDR3 coding sequence is TGTGCCAGCAGTGAAGGGCAGGGAGTGAGAAACACTGAAGCTTTCTTT.

This clone is a singleton in its sample. The rearrangement links TRBV27 to TRBJ2-5, with 8 bases matching TRBD2. Per germline, CDR1 MNHEY and CDR2 SMNVEV (reference sequence). V shed 5 bases and J 5 bases; nucleotides not matched to a gene: 19. CDR3 size: 18 residues. CDR3 amino acids: CASSALASGGGSYETQYF. The CDR3 bases are TGTGCCAGCAGTGCACTAGCCTCCGGGGGGGGTAGCTACGAGACCCAGTACTTC.

In nucleotides, the CDR3 is TGTGCCAGCAGGTTACTAGCGGGGGACACCGGGGAGCTGTTTTTT. Amino acids: CASRLLAGDTGELFF. The chain is built from TRBV6-1 and TRBJ2-2; 11 bases align to TRBD2. Germline trimming cut 6 bases from V and 3 bases from J; bases unmatched to any gene: 3. The CDR3 covers 15 residues. CDR1 is MNHNS, CDR2 SASEGT, per germline.

The chain joins TRBV5-8 to TRBJ2-1; 12 bases line up with TRBD2. V shed 4 bases, J shed 6 bases, and the junction held 11 bases outside the gene matches. Germline values: CDR1 SGHTS, CDR2 YDEGEE. The CDR3 contains 17 residues. The CDR3 nucleotides read TGTGCCAGCAGCGAGGGACTAGCGGGCTTCGGGGCCAATGAGCAGTTCTTC. Translating gives CASSEGLAGFGANEQFF.

The rearrangement joins TRBV30 to TRBJ2-3; D could derive from TRBD1 or TRBD2 (6 bases each). This CDR3 has 15 residues. Germline V lookup: CDR1 GTSNPN, CDR2 SVGIG (reference sequence). V lost 2 bases, J lost 0 bases, and 12 bases lay in between. The DNA for the CDR3 is TGTGCCTGGAGTAGGGGGGCGGCTAGCACAGATACGCAGTATTTT. This gives the protein CAWSRGAASTDTQYF.

The chain joins TRBV7-9 to TRBJ2-5; the D gene is possibly TRBD2 (6 bases). This CDR3 contains 15 residues. Trimming took off 3 bases at V and 7 bases at J, with 18 bases between the two ends. The germline CDR1 and CDR2 sequences are SEHNR and FQNEAQ (reference sequence). The CDR3 bases are TGTGCCAGCAGCTTTAGTGGCGGGACTGGGTGGACCCAGTACTTC. The encoded protein is CASSFSGGTGWTQYF.

J is TRBJ2-7 and V is TRBV5-6, with 11 bases matching TRBD1. This CDR3 comprises 14 residues. Germline trimming cut 4 bases from V and 5 bases from J; bases unmatched to any gene: 5. From germline, CDR1 is SGHDT and CDR2 YYEEEE. As DNA, the CDR3 is TGTGCCAGCAGCGCGGGACAGGGGGACAACGAGCAGTACTTC. This codes for CASSAGQGDNEQYF.

This chain connects TRBV2 to TRBJ1-4, with no clear D. V was cut by 4 bases and J by 4 bases, with 10 bases left in between. The length of the CDR3 is 14 residues. CDR1 is SNHLY and CDR2 is FYNNEI in the germline V gene. The DNA for the CDR3 is TGTGCCAGCAGTGGCAACCCATATAATGAAAAACTGTTTTTT. It translates to CASSGNPYNEKLFF.

The rearrangement joins TRBV15 to TRBJ1-4; D is possibly TRBD1 (5 bases). Germline V lookup: CDR1 LNHNV, CDR2 YYDKDF (reference sequence). V lost 1 base and J 4 bases, leaving 13 bases between the germline ends. This CDR3 contains 16 residues. The CDR3 bases are TGTGCCACCAGCAGAGGGCATGCGGACATTAATGAAAAACTGTTTTTT. This encodes CATSRGHADINEKLFF.

This clone was detected only a few times. The chain has TRBV19 and TRBJ1-1; perhaps TRBD1 as D (5 bases). The CDR3 consists of 13 residues. Germline loops: CDR1 LNHDA, CDR2 SQIVND (reference sequence). Trimming removed 10 bases from V and 2 bases from J, with 14 bases in between. The CDR3 DNA reads TGTGCCACCTCCGACAGAATTAACACTGAAGCTTTCTTT. Its translation is CATSDRINTEAFF.

This rearrangement joins TRBV5-6 to TRBJ2-7; D is possibly TRBD1 (6 bases). The CDR3 runs to 19 residues. The germline V and J ends were trimmed by 4 bases and 0 bases, with 26 bases remaining between them. The V gene's germline CDR1 is SGHDT and CDR2 YYEEEE. The CDR3 spells CASSQLGVIQGSSSYEQYF. As DNA, the CDR3 is TGTGCCAGCAGCCAGCTTGGTGTCATCCAGGGGTCCAGCTCCTACGAGCAGTACTTC.

This rearrangement joins TRBV9 to TRBJ2-3; weak D call: TRBD2 (6 bases). Germline V gene sequence: CDR1 SGDLS, CDR2 YYNGEE. Trimming removed 7 bases from V and 2 bases from J, with 14 bases in between. The CDR3 loop spans 14 amino acids. The CDR3 DNA reads as TGTGCCAGCTGCGGGAACTCCCACACAGATACGCAGTATTTT. This sequence encodes CASCGNSHTDTQYF. Together with reference TRBV9 and TRBJ2-3, the CDR3 gives the full variable domain: DSGVTQTPKHLITATGQRVTLRCSPRSGDLSVYWYQQSLDQGLQFLIQYYNGEERAKGNILERFSAQQFPDLHSELNLSSLELGDSALYFCASCGNSHTDTQYFGPGTRLTVL.

V gene TRBV9 combines with J gene TRBJ2-7, with D unclear. Germline CDR1 is SGDLS and CDR2 is YYNGEE. V shed 0 bases and J shed 3 bases, with 7 bases lying between them. The CDR3 has 13 amino acids. The CDR3: CASSVDLYYEQYF. The CDR3 coding sequence is TGTGCCAGCAGCGTAGACCTTTACTACGAGCAGTACTTC.

The V gene is TRBV30, the J gene TRBJ1-5; D not resolved. The length of the CDR3 is 14 residues. The germline V gene encodes CDR1 GTSNPN and CDR2 SVGIG (reference sequence). V lost 0 bases and J lost 0, with 6 bases in between. For the CDR3, the DNA is TGTGCCTGGAGTGTACCCTATAGCAATCAGCCCCAGCATTTT. Its translation is CAWSVPYSNQPQHF.

The chain uses TRBV7-8 and TRBJ2-1, with D perhaps matching TRBD2 (6 bases). The CDR3 extends over 18 amino acids. Germline V gives CDR1 SGHVS, CDR2 FQNEAQ. The ends were cut back, 2 bases at V and 1 base at J, with 18 bases in the middle. The CDR3 DNA reads as TGTGCCAGCAGCTTATTGTCCAGCGGGTCCTGGTCCTACAATGAGCAGTTCTTC. It codes for CASSLLSSGSWSYNEQFF.

The chain recombines TRBV7-9 with TRBJ2-3; TRBD2 aligns across 10 bases. V shed 1 base and J 3 bases; nucleotides not matched to a gene: 7. The CDR3 runs to 17 residues. The germline gives CDR1 SEHNR, CDR2 FQNEAQ (reference sequence). CDR3 loop: CASSLGASGSRTDTQYF. CDR3 bases: TGTGCCAGCAGCTTAGGGGCTAGCGGGAGTCGGACAGATACGCAGTATTTT.

This rearrangement joins TRBV5-1 to TRBJ1-1, with no clear D. Deletions cut 3 bases from V and 0 bases from J, with 9 bases between. Germline V gene lookup returns CDR1 SGHRS and CDR2 YFSETQ. The CDR3 length is 14 residues. DNA for the CDR3: TGCGCCAGCAGCTCCCAGGATCTGAACACTGAAGCTTTCTTT. Translated, it gives CASSSQDLNTEAFF.

The V and J genes are TRBV5-1 and TRBJ2-7; D is possibly TRBD2 (6 bases). V was clipped by 2 bases and J by 6 bases, with 15 bases between them. There are 14 residues in the CDR3. Germline CDR1 and CDR2: SGHRS and YFSETQ. Here the CDR3 DNA reads TGCGCCAGCAGCTTTGGGACTCAAAAGAGCGAGCAGTACTTC. Protein sequence: CASSFGTQKSEQYF. Together with reference TRBV5-1 and TRBJ2-7, the CDR3 gives the full variable domain: KAGVTQTPRYLIKTRGQQVTLSCSPISGHRSVSWYQQTPGQGLQFLFEYFSETQRNKGNFPGRFSGRQFSNSRSEMNVSTLELGDSALYLCASSFGTQKSEQYFGPGTRLTVT.

The chain uses TRBV7-9 and TRBJ2-1; 12 bases fit TRBD2. The germline gives CDR1 SEHNR, CDR2 FQNEAQ (reference sequence). J was trimmed by 10 bases and V by 5 bases; bases with no gene match: 6. The CDR3 totals 14 residues. This CDR3 is CASSPQGLAGEQFF. In DNA, the CDR3 is TGTGCCAGCAGCCCTCAAGGACTAGCGGGGGAGCAGTTCTTC.

The chain links TRBV5-1 to TRBJ2-7; D not resolved. V was cut by 0 bases and J by 3 bases, with 10 bases left in between. This CDR3 comprises 14 residues. From germline, CDR1 is SGHRS and CDR2 YFSETQ. CDR3 coding DNA: TGCGCCAGCAGCTTGGACCCCATCGGCTACGAGCAGTACTTC. It encodes CASSLDPIGYEQYF. Based on the CDR3 plus reference TRBV5-1 and TRBJ2-7, the full variable domain is KAGVTQTPRYLIKTRGQQVTLSCSPISGHRSVSWYQQTPGQGLQFLFEYFSETQRNKGNFPGRFSGRQFSNSRSEMNVSTLELGDSALYLCASSLDPIGYEQYFGPGTRLTVT.

The V and J genes are TRBV7-2 and TRBJ2-2; 9 bases map to TRBD1. This CDR3 has 17 residues. Germline CDR1 and CDR2: SGHTA and FQGNSA. V gave up 1 base and J gave up 5 bases; unmatched junction bases: 8. CDR3 sequence: CASSLELRQGGTGELFF. The CDR3 nucleotides are TGTGCCAGCAGCTTAGAGCTCCGACAGGGGGGGACCGGGGAGCTGTTTTTT.

The chain uses TRBV28 and TRBJ2-7; perhaps TRBD1 as D (6 bases). The germline V and J ends were trimmed by 6 bases and 1 base, with 13 bases remaining between them. CDR3 length: 14 residues. Germline V gene data show CDR1 as MDHEN and CDR2 as SYDVKM. The CDR3 DNA reads as TGTGCCAGCAGCCGCCGGGACAATTCCTACGAGCAGTACTTC. Translated: CASSRRDNSYEQYF.